What follows are 20 T cell receptor beta chains derived from one specimen sequenced in a study of blood T cells in healthy people across ages. A second PCR, run for about 7 to 12 cycles, used a sample-barcoded 5' primer plus a J-beta primer mix. A single record per CDR3 protein comes from TCRdb applying MiXCR to the 5' RACE reads. The sample has 1.4 million to 1.5 million distinct CDR3 sequences, approximately 38% seen once. The sequencing input was blood. The receptors originated from a woman between 18 and 30 years old in good health.

The J gene is TRBJ1-6, the V gene TRBV5-1, with TRBD1 identical over 8 bases. The length of the CDR3 is 16 residues. Per germline, CDR1 SGHRS and CDR2 YFSETQ. V trimming: 3 bases; J trimming: 10 bases; junction bases outside the gene matches: 12. CDR3 nucleotides: TGCGCCAGCAGCTCCACAGGGGGTGGTATGTACTCACCCCTCCACTTT. Translating it yields CASSSTGGGMYSPLHF.

This clonotype came up a few times. The chain employs TRBV4-1 and TRBJ1-2, with D tentatively TRBD1 (5 bases). The CDR3 consists of 15 residues. Trimming removed 0 bases at V and 4 bases at J, with 12 bases between. CDR1 MGHRA and CDR2 YSYEKL come from the germline V gene. The DNA for the CDR3 is TGCGCCAGCAGCCAAGAGCGCGGGGCCGGCTATGGCTACACCTTC. As protein: CASSQERGAGYGYTF.

This clonotype appeared a few times. This rearrangement joins TRBV12-3 or TRBV12-4 to TRBJ1-2; possible D gene TRBD1, 6 bases. V lost 6 bases, J lost 7 bases, and 21 bases lay in between. The CDR3 covers 15 residues. CDR3 DNA sequence: TGTGCCAGCAGCCCCAACCTCAGGGGTGACGGTGGCTACACCTTC. Translation gives CASSPNLRGDGGYTF.

This clonotype has a handful of counts. The chain carries TRBV12-3 or TRBV12-4 and TRBJ2-1; 8 bases are a match to TRBD2. With 4 bases clipped from V and 5 bases from J, the junction kept 7 bases outside the gene matches. The CDR3 has 15 amino acids. CDR3 nucleotide sequence: TGTGCCAGCAGTTCAGCGGGAGCTTCCAACAATGAGCAGTTCTTC. This codes for CASSSAGASNNEQFF.

This clonotype showed up just a few times. This chain links TRBV10-1 with TRBJ1-6; the D gene is possibly TRBD1 (6 bases). Deletions cut 0 bases from V and 11 bases from J, with 17 bases between. This CDR3 spans 16 amino acids. Germline V gene data show CDR1 as WNHNN and CDR2 as SYGVQD (reference sequence). CDR3 in amino acids: CASSESFGTNRAPLHF. The CDR3 region has the DNA TGCGCCAGCAGTGAGTCGTTCGGGACAAACCGGGCACCCCTCCACTTT.

This chain connects TRBV7-6 to TRBJ2-1; the D gene is possibly TRBD2 (6 bases). Trimming took 8 bases from V and 3 from J, leaving 11 bases between them. CDR3 length: 13 amino acids. Germline CDR1 SGHVS, CDR2 FNYEAQ. The CDR3 loop is CASRDLNYNEQFF. CDR3 nucleotide sequence: TGTGCCAGCCGGGACTTGAACTACAATGAGCAGTTCTTC.

This chain uses TRBV5-8 with TRBJ1-1; D not certain. V lost 3 bases and J 1 base, leaving 7 bases between the germline ends. From germline, CDR1 is SGHTS and CDR2 YDEGEE. The CDR3 consists of 13 residues. CDR3 residues: CASSWQENTEAFF. The CDR3 nucleotides are TGTGCCAGCAGCTGGCAGGAGAACACTGAAGCTTTCTTT.

This chain links TRBV20-1 with TRBJ2-1; the match to TRBD2 covers 11 bases. The germline CDR1 and CDR2 sequences are DFQATT and SNEGSKA (reference sequence). J was trimmed by 5 bases and V by 1 base; bases with no gene match: 4. The CDR3 contains 15 residues. The CDR3 loop reads CSARALAGGNNEQFF. DNA for the CDR3: TGCAGTGCTAGAGCTCTAGCGGGAGGCAACAATGAGCAGTTCTTC.

The chain couples TRBV10-3 to TRBJ2-3; TRBD1 agrees at 7 bases. The length of the CDR3 is 14 residues. CDR1 and CDR2 from the germline V gene are ENHRY and SYGVKD. The ends lost 3 bases at V and 4 bases at J; junction bases unmatched: 4. The CDR3 nucleotides read TGTGCCATCAGTGACTATCAGGGGGCAGATACGCAGTATTTT. This gives the protein CAISDYQGADTQYF.

V and J are TRBV3-1 and TRBJ1-2; TRBD1 matches 8 bases. Germline values: CDR1 LGHDT, CDR2 YNNKEL (reference sequence). Germline trimming cut 5 bases from V and 12 bases from J; bases unmatched to any gene: 11. The CDR3 runs to 13 residues. CDR3 nucleotides: TGTGCCAGCAGCGTAAGCGGGACAGGAGGGCACACCTTC. Its translation: CASSVSGTGGHTF.

There are a few counts of this clonotype. The chain employs TRBV10-3 and TRBJ2-1; D possibly corresponds to TRBD2 (6 bases). Trimming removed 4 bases at V and 2 bases at J, with 15 bases between. Germline CDR1 and CDR2: ENHRY and SYGVKD. The CDR3 loop spans 16 amino acids. This CDR3 reads CAISGFEGGTYNEQFF. The CDR3 region has the DNA TGTGCCATCAGTGGATTCGAGGGCGGGACCTACAATGAGCAGTTCTTC.

This clonotype was seen a few times. V and J are TRBV18 and TRBJ1-1; D not certain. V dropped 6 bases and J dropped 3 bases, with 17 bases sitting between them. The CDR3 runs 15 residues. CDR1 KGHSH and CDR2 LQKENI come from the germline V gene. The CDR3, as DNA: TGTGCCAGCTCCCCCATGGCGGGTGGCTACACTGAAGCTTTCTTT. Amino acids: CASSPMAGGYTEAFF.

The CDR3 nucleotides are TGTGCCAGCAGCTCGTCTAGCCGCTCCTACAATGAGCAGTTCTTC. This gives the protein CASSSSSRSYNEQFF. The chain recombines TRBV7-9 with TRBJ2-1; possibly TRBD2 for D (5 bases). Trimming removed 4 bases from V and 0 bases from J, with 10 bases in between. Germline CDR1 is SEHNR and CDR2 is FQNEAQ (reference sequence). The CDR3 sequence is 15 residues long. Together with reference TRBV7-9 and TRBJ2-1, the CDR3 gives the full variable domain: DTGVSQNPRHKITKRGQNVTFRCDPISEHNRLYWYRQTLGQGPEFLTYFQNEAQLEKSRLLSDRFSAERPKGSFSTLEIQRTEQGDSAMYLCASSSSSRSYNEQFFGPGTRLTVL.

The chain recombines TRBV5-1 with TRBJ2-7; D not certain. V lost 0 bases and J 2 bases, leaving 12 bases between the germline ends. The germline V gene encodes CDR1 SGHRS and CDR2 YFSETQ. The CDR3 has 15 residues. The CDR3 region is CASSLVAVSTYEQYF. For the CDR3, the DNA is TGCGCCAGCAGCTTGGTGGCTGTGTCAACCTACGAGCAGTACTTC.

V is TRBV4-2 and J is TRBJ2-3, with D unclear. Trimming removed 7 bases from V and 6 bases from J, with 8 bases in between. Germline CDR1 LGHNA, CDR2 YNFKEQ. CDR3 length: 11 amino acids. Here the CDR3 reads CASKGRDTQYF. DNA of the CDR3: TGTGCCAGCAAGGGTAGGGATACGCAGTATTTT.

This clonotype was observed many times. This sequence joins TRBV27 and TRBJ2-1, with D uncertain. CDR1 MNHEY and CDR2 SMNVEV come from the germline V gene (reference sequence). The length of the CDR3 is 14 residues. V lost 4 bases and J 0 bases, leaving 7 bases between the germline ends. The CDR3 protein is CASSSGSSYNEQFF. The DNA of the CDR3 is TGTGCCAGCAGTTCCGGTAGCTCCTACAATGAGCAGTTCTTC.

The chain joins TRBV10-3 to TRBJ2-2, with D hard to call. Germline V CDR1 and CDR2: ENHRY, SYGVKD. With 8 bases removed from V and 4 bases from J, the gap between germline ends came to 11 bases. The CDR3 consists of 13 residues. CDR3 protein: CAIGILGTGELFF. In nucleotides, the CDR3 is TGTGCCATCGGCATCTTGGGCACCGGGGAGCTGTTTTTT.

The chain couples TRBV29-1 to TRBJ2-1; D may be TRBD2 (6 bases). The length of the CDR3 is 16 residues. Germline V gives CDR1 SQVTM, CDR2 ANQGSEA. V was cut by 5 bases and J by 2 bases, with 19 bases left in between. The CDR3 bases are TGCAGCGTTAGGGGACTCTCCGCGGACGCCTACAATGAGCAGTTCTTC. This sequence encodes CSVRGLSADAYNEQFF.

The chain uses TRBV27 and TRBJ2-3, with D tentatively TRBD2 (6 bases). In germline, CDR1 is MNHEY, CDR2 SMNVEV (reference sequence). This CDR3 has 17 amino acids. With 0 bases removed from V and 2 bases from J, the gap between germline ends came to 15 bases. CDR3 region: CASSLSPSASVTDTQYF. The CDR3 nucleotides are TGTGCCAGCAGTTTATCCCCCAGCGCTAGCGTCACAGATACGCAGTATTTT.

V usage is TRBV2 and J usage is TRBJ1-1, with D perhaps TRBD1 (6 bases). Germline CDR1 SNHLY, CDR2 FYNNEI. This CDR3 contains 14 residues. Trimming pared 5 bases from V and 5 bases from J, leaving 15 bases between. CDR3 amino acids: CASSYGYRETEAFF. CDR3 in DNA: TGTGCCAGCAGTTACGGTTACAGGGAAACTGAAGCTTTCTTT.